The present T cell receptor (beta chain) was sequenced within a study of technical replicates of blood from several donors. Method: immunoSEQ multiplex PCR; TCRdb's copy keeps in-frame clones and lacks some. The data show around 16,000 clones, approximately 80% seen once. The origin of this receptor is a human donor in good health. Some clones in this sample may be carry-over from other donors' samples. Material: PBMCs.

CDR3 DNA sequence: TGTGCCAGCAGCCGTGATCCGGGACAGAGGAACACCGGGGAGCTGTTTTTT. This gives the protein CASSRDPGQRNTGELFF. The chain uses TRBV5-8 and TRBJ2-2, with 7 bases aligning to TRBD1. Germline V lookup: CDR1 SGHTS, CDR2 YDEGEE. This CDR3 is 17 amino acids long. V dropped 4 bases and J dropped 1; count of bases not matched to a gene: 10.